This T cell receptor beta chain derives from a study of blood T cell repertoires in COVID-19. Study information: Samples came from the United States, Italy and Spain, spanning acute and convalescent COVID-19. PBMCs, B-cell-depleted T cells, or T cells were the source of the cDNA or gDNA that made up the material.

Original methodology: Reference gene primer amplification gave nucleated cell count estimates. Repertoires were generated with immunoSEQ multiplex PCR, while TCRdb's copy carries only in-frame clones and drops some. Clone size and V and J calls were adopted from that table, with D and trimming inferred from the DNA. Among approximately 220,000 clones listed, approximately 84% were seen once. Trimming cost V 6 bases and J 3 bases; bases outside gene matches: 8. CDR1 is MDHEN, CDR2 SYDVKM, per germline. CDR3 length: 15 residues. The sample was peripheral blood. The sequence was collected from a woman in her twenties or thirties who had recovered from COVID-19. V usage is TRBV28 and J usage is TRBJ2-7; 10 nucleotides match TRBD2. This chain's CDR3 is CASRLRLAGNYEQYF. The CDR3 coding sequence is TGTGCCAGCAGATTACGACTAGCGGGTAACTACGAGCAGTACTTC.